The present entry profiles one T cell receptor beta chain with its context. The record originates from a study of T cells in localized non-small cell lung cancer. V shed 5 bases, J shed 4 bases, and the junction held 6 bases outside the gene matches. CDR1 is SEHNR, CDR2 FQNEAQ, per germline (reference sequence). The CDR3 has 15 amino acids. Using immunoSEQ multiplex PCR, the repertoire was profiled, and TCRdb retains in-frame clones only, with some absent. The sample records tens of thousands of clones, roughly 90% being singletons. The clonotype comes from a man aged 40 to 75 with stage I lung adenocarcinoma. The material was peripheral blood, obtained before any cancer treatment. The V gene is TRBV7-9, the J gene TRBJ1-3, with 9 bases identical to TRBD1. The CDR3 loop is CASSPGQGYGNTIYF. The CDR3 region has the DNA TGTGCCAGCAGCCCCGGACAGGGGTACGGAAACACCATATATTTT. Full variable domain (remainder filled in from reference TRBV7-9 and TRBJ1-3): DTGVSQNPRHKITKRGQNVTFRCDPISEHNRLYWYRQTLGQGPEFLTYFQNEAQLEKSRLLSDRFSAERPKGSFSTLEIQRTEQGDSAMYLCASSPGQGYGNTIYFGEGSWLTVV.